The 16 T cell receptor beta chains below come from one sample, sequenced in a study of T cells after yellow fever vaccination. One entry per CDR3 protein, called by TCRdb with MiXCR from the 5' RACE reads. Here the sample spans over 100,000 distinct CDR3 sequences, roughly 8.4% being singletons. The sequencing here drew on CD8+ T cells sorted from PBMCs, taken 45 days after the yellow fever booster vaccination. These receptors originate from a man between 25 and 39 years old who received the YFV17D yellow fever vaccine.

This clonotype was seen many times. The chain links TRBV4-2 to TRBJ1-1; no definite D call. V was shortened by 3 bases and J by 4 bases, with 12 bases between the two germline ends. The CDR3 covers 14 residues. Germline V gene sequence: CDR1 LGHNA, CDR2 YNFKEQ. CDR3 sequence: CASSHPGLRTEAFF. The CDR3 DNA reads TGTGCCAGCAGCCATCCCGGACTGCGCACTGAAGCTTTCTTT.

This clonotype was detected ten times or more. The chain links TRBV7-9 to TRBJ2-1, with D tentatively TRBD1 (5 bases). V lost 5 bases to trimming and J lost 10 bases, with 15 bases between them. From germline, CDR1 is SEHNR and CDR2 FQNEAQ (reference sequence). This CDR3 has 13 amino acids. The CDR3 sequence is CASSAAGNPEQFF. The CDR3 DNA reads TGTGCCAGCAGCGCGGCAGGGAACCCCGAGCAGTTCTTC.

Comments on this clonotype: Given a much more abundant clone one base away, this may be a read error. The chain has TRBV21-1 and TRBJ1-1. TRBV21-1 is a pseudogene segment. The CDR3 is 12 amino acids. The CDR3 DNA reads TGTGCCAAAAGAAGGGAGGACACTGAAGCTTTCTTT. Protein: CAKRREDTEAFF.

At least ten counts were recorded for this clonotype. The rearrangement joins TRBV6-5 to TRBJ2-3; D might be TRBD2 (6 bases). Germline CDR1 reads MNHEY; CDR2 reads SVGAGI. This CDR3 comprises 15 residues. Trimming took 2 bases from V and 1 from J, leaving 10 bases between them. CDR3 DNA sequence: TGTGCCAGCAGTTACGGCGGGACGGGCACAGATACGCAGTATTTT. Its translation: CASSYGGTGTDTQYF.

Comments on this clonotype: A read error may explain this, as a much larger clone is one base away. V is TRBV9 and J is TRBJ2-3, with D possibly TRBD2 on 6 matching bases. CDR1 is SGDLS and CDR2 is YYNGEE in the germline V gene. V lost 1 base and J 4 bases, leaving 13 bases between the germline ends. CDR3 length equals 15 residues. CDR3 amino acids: CASSVSGGDADTQYF. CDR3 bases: TGTGCCAGCAGCGTATCCGGGGGAGACGCAGATACGCAGTATTTT.

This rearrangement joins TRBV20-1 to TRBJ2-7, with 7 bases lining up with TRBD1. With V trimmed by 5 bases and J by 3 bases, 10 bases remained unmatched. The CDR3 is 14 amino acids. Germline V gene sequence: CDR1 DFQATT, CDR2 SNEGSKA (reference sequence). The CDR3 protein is CSAGRTGGLYEQYF. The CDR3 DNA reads TGCAGTGCTGGAAGGACAGGAGGTCTCTACGAGCAGTACTTC.

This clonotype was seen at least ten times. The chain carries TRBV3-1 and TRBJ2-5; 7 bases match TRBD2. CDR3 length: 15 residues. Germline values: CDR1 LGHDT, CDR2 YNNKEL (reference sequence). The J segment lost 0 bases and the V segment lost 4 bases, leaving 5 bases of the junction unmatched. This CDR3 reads CASSLTAGDQETQYF. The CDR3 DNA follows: TGTGCCAGCAGCCTCACGGCGGGAGACCAAGAGACCCAGTACTTC.

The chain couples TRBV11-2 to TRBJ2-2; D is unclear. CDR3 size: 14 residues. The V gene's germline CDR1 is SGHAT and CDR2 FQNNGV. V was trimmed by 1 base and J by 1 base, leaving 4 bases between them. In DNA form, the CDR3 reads TGTGCCAGCAGCTTAGCCAGGAACACCGGGGAGCTGTTTTTT. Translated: CASSLARNTGELFF.

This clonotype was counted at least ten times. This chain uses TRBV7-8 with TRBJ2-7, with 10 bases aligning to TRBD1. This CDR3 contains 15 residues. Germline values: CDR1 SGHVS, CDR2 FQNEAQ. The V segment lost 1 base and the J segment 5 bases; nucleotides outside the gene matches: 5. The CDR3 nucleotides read TGTGCCAGCAGCTTAGAGGGACAGGGGTCACACGAGCAGTACTTC. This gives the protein CASSLEGQGSHEQYF.

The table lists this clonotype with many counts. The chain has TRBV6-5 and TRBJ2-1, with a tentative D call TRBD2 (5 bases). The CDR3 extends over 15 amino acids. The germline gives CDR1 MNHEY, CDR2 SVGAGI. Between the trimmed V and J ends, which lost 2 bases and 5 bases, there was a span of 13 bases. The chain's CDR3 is CASSYGEGQDNEQFF. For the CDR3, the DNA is TGTGCCAGCAGTTACGGTGAGGGCCAGGACAATGAGCAGTTCTTC.

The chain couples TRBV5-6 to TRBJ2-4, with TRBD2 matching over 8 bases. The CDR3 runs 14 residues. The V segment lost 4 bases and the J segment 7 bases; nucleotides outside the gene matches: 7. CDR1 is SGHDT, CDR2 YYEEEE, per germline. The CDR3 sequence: CASSPPGGGNIQYF. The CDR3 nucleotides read TGTGCCAGCAGCCCCCCGGGAGGGGGGAACATTCAGTACTTC.

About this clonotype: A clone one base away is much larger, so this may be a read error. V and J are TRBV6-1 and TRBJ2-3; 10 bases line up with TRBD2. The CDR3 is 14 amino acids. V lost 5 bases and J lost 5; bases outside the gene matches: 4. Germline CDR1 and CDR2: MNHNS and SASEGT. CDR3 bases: TGTGCCAGCAGTATAGCGGGAGGCATAGATACGCAGTATTTT. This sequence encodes CASSIAGGIDTQYF.

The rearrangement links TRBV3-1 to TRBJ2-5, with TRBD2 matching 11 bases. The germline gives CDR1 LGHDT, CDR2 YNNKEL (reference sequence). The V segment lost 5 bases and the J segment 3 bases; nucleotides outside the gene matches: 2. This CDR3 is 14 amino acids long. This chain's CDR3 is CASSELAGEETQYF. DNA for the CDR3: TGTGCCAGCAGCGAACTAGCGGGAGAAGAGACCCAGTACTTC.

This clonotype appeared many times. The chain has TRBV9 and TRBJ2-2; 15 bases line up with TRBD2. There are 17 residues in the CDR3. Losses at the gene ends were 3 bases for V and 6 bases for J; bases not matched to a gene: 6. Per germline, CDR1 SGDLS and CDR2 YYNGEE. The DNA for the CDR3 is TGTGCCAGCAGCGCGGGACTAGCGGGAGGATTGGCCGGGGAGCTGTTTTTT. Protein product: CASSAGLAGGLAGELFF.

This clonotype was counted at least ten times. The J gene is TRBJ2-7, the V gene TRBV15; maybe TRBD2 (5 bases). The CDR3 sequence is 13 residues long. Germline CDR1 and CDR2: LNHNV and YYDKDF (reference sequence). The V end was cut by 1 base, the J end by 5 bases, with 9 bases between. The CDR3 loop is CATSRAGNNEQYF. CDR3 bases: TGTGCCACCAGCAGAGCCGGGAACAACGAGCAGTACTTC.

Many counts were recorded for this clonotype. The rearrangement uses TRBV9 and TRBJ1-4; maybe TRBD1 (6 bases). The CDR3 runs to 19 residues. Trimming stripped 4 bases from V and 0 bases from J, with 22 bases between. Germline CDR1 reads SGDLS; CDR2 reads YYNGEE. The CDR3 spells CASSTDRSFLGATNEKLFF. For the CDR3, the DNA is TGTGCCAGCAGCACAGACAGGTCTTTTTTGGGAGCAACTAATGAAAAACTGTTTTTT.